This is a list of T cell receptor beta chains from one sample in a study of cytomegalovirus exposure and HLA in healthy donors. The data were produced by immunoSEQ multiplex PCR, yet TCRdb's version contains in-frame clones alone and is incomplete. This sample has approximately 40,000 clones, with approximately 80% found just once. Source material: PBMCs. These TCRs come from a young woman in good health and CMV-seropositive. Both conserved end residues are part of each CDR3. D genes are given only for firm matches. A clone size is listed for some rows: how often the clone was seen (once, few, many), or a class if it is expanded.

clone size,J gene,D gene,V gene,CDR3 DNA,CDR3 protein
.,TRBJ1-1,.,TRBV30,TGTGCCTGGACCTCTGGGCAGGGTAACACTGAAGCTTTCTTT,CAWTSGQGNTEAFF
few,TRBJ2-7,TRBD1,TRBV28,TGTGCCAGCATCTCACAGGGGGCCTCCTACGAGCAGTACTTC,CASISQGASYEQYF
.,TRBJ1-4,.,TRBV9,TGTGCCAGCAGCGTAGCAGGACAAATTAATGAAAAACTGTTTTTT,CASSVAGQINEKLFF
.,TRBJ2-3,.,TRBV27,TGTGCCAGCAGTTTGGGGCGGGGCGCGCAGTATTTT,CASSLGRGAQYF
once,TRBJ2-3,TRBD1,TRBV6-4,TGTGCCAGCAGTGACTTAAAGACGGGACAGCTTAACACAGATACGCAGTATTTT,CASSDLKTGQLNTDTQYF
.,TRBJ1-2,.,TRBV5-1,TGCGCCAGCAGCTTGGAACAACCCTCCTATGGCTACACCTTC,CASSLEQPSYGYTF
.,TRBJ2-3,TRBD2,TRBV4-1,TGCGCCAGCAGCCAAGAACTAGCGGGGATCACAGATACGCAGTATTTT,CASSQELAGITDTQYF
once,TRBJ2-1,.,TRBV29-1,TGCAGCGTTGTTTTTTGGCGGTTGAGGAGCAATGAGCAGTTCTTC,CSVVFWRLRSNEQFF
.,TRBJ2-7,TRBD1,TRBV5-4,TGTGCCAGCAGTCCTGGGACAGCCTACGAGCAGTACTTC,CASSPGTAYEQYF
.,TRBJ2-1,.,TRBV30,TGTGCCTGGATTCGGAGTAGCTCCTATGAGCAGTTCTTC,CAWIRSSSYEQFF
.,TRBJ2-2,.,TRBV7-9,TGTGCCAGCATACCGACAGAGAACACCGGGGAGCTGTTTTTT,CASIPTENTGELFF
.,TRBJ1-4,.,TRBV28,TGTGCCAGCAGTCGGGGGGGTGATGAAAAACTGTTTTTT,CASSRGGDEKLFF
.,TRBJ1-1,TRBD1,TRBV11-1,TGTGCCAGCAGCCCCGGGACAGGGGGCGCGAGGAGCACTGAAGCTTTCTTT,CASSPGTGGARSTEAFF
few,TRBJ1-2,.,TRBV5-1,TGCGCCAGCAGCTTGGAGGGGGGGGCCAGCGGGGGCTACACCTTC,CASSLEGGASGGYTF
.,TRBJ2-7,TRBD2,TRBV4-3,TGCGCCAGCAGCCAAGATAGACTAGCGGGAGCCGAGCAGTCCTTC,CASSQDRLAGAEQSF